A selection of T cell receptor beta chains follows, all from one sample in a study of human T cells and chemical hapten exposure. From the RACE reads, TCRdb called clonotypes with MiXCR, one entry per CDR3 protein. Among around 340,000 distinct CDR3 sequences listed, around 7% were seen once. The starting material was whole blood, obtained in connection with sensitization to the hapten diphenylcyclopropenone (DPC). The receptor set was obtained from a woman under 30 with alopecia areata. Some clones in this sample may be carry-over from other donors' samples. CDR3s leave out the opening cysteine and the closing phenylalanine or tryptophan. Only some rows state a clone size, as once, few, many or a class for expanded clones.

J gene	clone size	CDR3 length	V gene	CDR3 protein
TRBJ1-5	many	12	TRBV7-2	ASSRQGGNQPQH
TRBJ2-3	many	10	TRBV5-1	ASSLTMDTQY
TRBJ1-6	many	11	TRBV28	AISTGVRSPLH
TRBJ2-6	many	14	TRBV7-2	ASSSSGPSGANVLT
TRBJ1-2	.	15	TRBV5-5	ASSLVGPQTGDYGYT
TRBJ2-7	many	14	TRBV10-3	AISAVTGGFAKEQY
TRBJ1-6	.	13	TRBV6-6	ASSYSHSYNSPLH
TRBJ2-3	few	16	TRBV7-2	ASSLRLAGGLSTDTQY
TRBJ2-3	few	14	TRBV4-3	ASSQRWASGTDTQY
TRBJ2-7	few	14	TRBV12-3/TRBV12-4	ASSSEKDREGYEQY
TRBJ2-5	few	13	TRBV7-9	ASSLVTSGGETQY
TRBJ1-6	few	11	TRBV14	ASSQATGVPLH
TRBJ2-1	few	12	TRBV6-2/TRBV6-3	ASTQGQGANEQF
TRBJ2-3	many	14	TRBV5-1	ASSLAIKGESDTQY
TRBJ2-7	few	13	TRBV20-1	SARDLGTHDYEQY
TRBJ1-6	few	13	TRBV7-2	ASSLTRRFDSPLH
TRBJ2-5	.	15	TRBV21-1	ASSSRLNTGEVGTQY
TRBJ2-7	few	13	TRBV6-5	ASSYGGPLSYEQY
TRBJ2-3	few	13	TRBV6-1	ASSEGGTSTDTQY
TRBJ1-6	few	12	TRBV20-1	SARDQGFNSPLH
TRBJ2-6	many	13	TRBV12-3/TRBV12-4	ASILDLAGANVLT
TRBJ2-7	few	13	TRBV4-1	ASSQAPGREDEQY
TRBJ1-1	few	12	TRBV12-3/TRBV12-4	ASSLVGVNTEAF
TRBJ1-1	few	11	TRBV10-3	AISESQNTEAF
TRBJ2-3	.	11	TRBV21-1	ASSKVPGDTQY
TRBJ2-5	.	17	TRBV5-6	ASSPPPWASGGQKETQY